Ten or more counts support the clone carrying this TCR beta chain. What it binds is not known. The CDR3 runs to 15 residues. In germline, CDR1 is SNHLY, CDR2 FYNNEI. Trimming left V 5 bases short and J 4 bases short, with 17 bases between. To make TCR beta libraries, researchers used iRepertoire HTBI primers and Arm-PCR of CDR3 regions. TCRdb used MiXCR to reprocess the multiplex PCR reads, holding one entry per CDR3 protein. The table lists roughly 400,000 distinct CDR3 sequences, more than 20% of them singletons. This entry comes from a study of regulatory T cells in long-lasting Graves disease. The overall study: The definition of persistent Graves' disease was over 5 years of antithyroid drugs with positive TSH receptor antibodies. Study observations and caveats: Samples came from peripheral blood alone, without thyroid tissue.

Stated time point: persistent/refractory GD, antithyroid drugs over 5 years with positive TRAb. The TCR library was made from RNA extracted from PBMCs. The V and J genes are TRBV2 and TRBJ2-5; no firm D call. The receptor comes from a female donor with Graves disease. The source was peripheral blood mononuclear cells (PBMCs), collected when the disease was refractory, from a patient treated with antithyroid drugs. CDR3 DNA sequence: TGTGCCAGCAGTTCCGAAGGCGACTCACTAGAGACCCAGTACTTC. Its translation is CASSSEGDSLETQYF.